This paragraph covers one TCR beta chain sequence. What it recognizes is unknown. This record comes from a study of cytomegalovirus exposure and HLA in healthy donors. Each of the donors was a healthy bone marrow donor. The V end was cut by 4 bases, the J end by 6 bases, with 15 bases between. Germline V lookup: CDR1 MDHEN, CDR2 SYDVKM. The CDR3 runs 15 residues. Study-level points and caveats: The authors reported that TCR beta sequences could predict HLA-A and HLA-B alleles. These predictions were accurate for most subjects in the first cohort.

Both 60 Vbeta primers and 13 Jbeta primers went into the PCR. Clones were sequenced by immunoSEQ multiplex PCR, and TCRdb holds only the in-frame ones, with some missing. Reported are approximately 110,000 clones; the ten largest clones contain roughly 0.94%. The V call is TRBV28, the J call TRBJ2-2, with D possibly being TRBD1 (7 bases). Sample: PBMCs. This TCR derives from a man aged 18-30 years in good health and CMV-seronegative. CDR3 bases: TGTGCCAGCAGTTACCAGACAGGGAGGTCCGGGGAGCTGTTTTTT. Translated, it gives CASSYQTGRSGELFF.